This T cell receptor (beta chain) comes out of a study of cytomegalovirus exposure and HLA in healthy donors. Donors had nominal health at sampling but likely had unrecorded immune exposures. The PCR employed 60 Vbeta primers together with 13 Jbeta primers. The table came from immunoSEQ multiplex PCR; TCRdb's copy has only in-frame clones and leaves some out. Here the sample spans about 160,000 clones, roughly 70% being singletons. The CDR3 length is 15 residues. V was pared by 2 bases and J by 2 bases, with 4 bases of the junction left unmatched. The clonotype comes from a woman between 50 and 59 years old in good health and CMV-seropositive. The sequenced material came from PBMCs. V is TRBV23-1 and J is TRBJ1-2, with TRBD1 matching over 8 bases. TRBV23-1 is an ORF, and what it does is uncertain. DNA of the CDR3: TGCGCCAGCAGTCAAAAGGGACAGGTAAACTATGGCTACACCTTC. Its translation is CASSQKGQVNYGYTF.